A single sample gave rise to the 26 T cell receptor beta chains below, sequenced in a study of T cell changes during pregnancy in multiple sclerosis. Here immunoSEQ multiplex PCR was the method, and the copy in TCRdb shows in-frame clones only, minus some. The sample has tens of thousands of clones; roughly 90% are singletons. Sequencing used peripheral blood, obtained in the second trimester of pregnancy. The receptors derive from a female donor in good health, enrolled as a control in a pregnancy study.

V and J are TRBV7-3 and TRBJ2-1, with a tentative D call TRBD1 (6 bases). Germline assignment: CDR1 SGHTA and CDR2 FQGTGA. This CDR3 is 14 amino acids long. The ends were cut back, 5 bases at V and 5 bases at J, with 13 bases in the middle. The CDR3 spells CASSDRTLNNEQFF. DNA of the CDR3: TGTGCCAGCAGCGACAGGACCCTTAACAATGAGCAGTTCTTC.

This chain connects TRBV5-1 to TRBJ1-2, with 8 bases fitting TRBD1. The CDR3 is 14 amino acids. CDR1 and CDR2 from the germline V gene are SGHRS and YFSETQ. The J segment lost 4 bases and the V segment lost 4 bases, leaving 6 bases of the junction unmatched. The CDR3 DNA follows: TGCGCCAGCAGCCACGGACAGGGCTCCTATGGCTACACCTTC. It translates to CASSHGQGSYGYTF.

This clone was recorded only once. The rearrangement uses TRBV6-1 and TRBJ2-2; the match to TRBD2 covers 7 bases. J lost 3 bases, V lost 2 bases, and 0 bases had no gene match. CDR3 length: 14 amino acids. Germline values: CDR1 MNHNS, CDR2 SASEGT. The CDR3 nucleotides read TGTGCCAGCAGTGAAAGCGGGGACACCGGGGAGCTGTTTTTT. This encodes CASSESGDTGELFF.

This clone was observed once. Other DNA sequences of this sample code for an identical CDR3. The genes are TRBV29-1 and TRBJ1-1; tentative D call: TRBD1 (6 bases). The CDR3 runs 14 residues. The V end was cut by 4 bases, the J end by 1 base, with 13 bases between. Germline V CDR1 and CDR2: SQVTM, ANQGSEA. CDR3 amino acids: CSVGFGRGNTEAFF. The CDR3, as DNA: TGCAGCGTTGGATTCGGCAGGGGGAACACTGAAGCTTTCTTT.

This chain uses TRBV6-1 with TRBJ2-3; 9 bases match TRBD1. The CDR3 is made up of 14 amino acids. Looked up from germline, CDR1 is MNHNS and CDR2 is SASEGT. After removal of 7 bases from V and 2 bases from J, the junction contained 4 bases not matched to a gene. CDR3 nucleotide sequence: TGTGCCAGCAAGGGGGACAGGGACACAGATACGCAGTATTTT. This codes for CASKGDRDTDTQYF.

The chain uses TRBV6-1 and TRBJ2-3; D perhaps matches TRBD1 (6 bases). There are 15 residues in the CDR3. Deletions cut 7 bases from V and 0 bases from J, with 14 bases between. CDR1 and CDR2 (germline): MNHNS, SASEGT. CDR3 coding DNA: TGTGCCAGCAAGGAAGGGGGAGTTAGCACAGATACGCAGTATTTT. This translates into CASKEGGVSTDTQYF.

The V gene is TRBV11-1, the J gene TRBJ2-2; 7 bases fit TRBD1. In germline, CDR1 is SGHAT, CDR2 FQDESV (reference sequence). V shed 4 bases and J 3 bases; nucleotides not matched to a gene: 5. This CDR3 has 15 amino acids. The CDR3 bases are TGTGCCAGCAGCTACAGGGGTCTCCACACCGGGGAGCTGTTTTTT. Translation gives CASSYRGLHTGELFF.

This chain uses TRBV13 with TRBJ2-3; TRBD2 matches at 9 bases. With 8 bases clipped from V and 7 bases from J, the junction kept 4 bases outside the gene matches. Germline CDR1 and CDR2: PRHDT and FYEKMQ (reference sequence). The CDR3 totals 12 residues. The CDR3 here is CASGRGGYTQYF. The CDR3 DNA follows: TGTGCCAGCGGGCGGGGGGGCTATACGCAGTATTTT.

V is TRBV19 and J is TRBJ2-7; 7 bases agree with TRBD1. Germline CDR1 is LNHDA and CDR2 is SQIVND (reference sequence). V trimming: 6 bases; J trimming: 3 bases; junction bases outside the gene matches: 8. The CDR3 is made up of 14 amino acids. Written as DNA, the CDR3 is TGTGCCAGTAGACCCCCGGGACAGCGCTACGAGCAGTACTTC. Its translation is CASRPPGQRYEQYF.

The rearrangement joins TRBV28 to TRBJ1-2; D remains ambiguous. Germline CDR1 and CDR2: MDHEN and SYDVKM. This CDR3 has 16 residues. Trimming stripped 7 bases from V and 3 bases from J, with 21 bases between. CDR3 sequence reads: CASTSQSMMGDYGYTF. In DNA, the CDR3 is TGTGCCAGCACCTCCCAGTCAATGATGGGCGACTATGGCTACACCTTC.

The gene calls are TRBV9 and TRBJ2-7; TRBD2 matches 9 bases. Germline V gene sequence: CDR1 SGDLS, CDR2 YYNGEE. V trimming: 3 bases; J trimming: 5 bases; junction bases outside the gene matches: 9. This CDR3 contains 15 residues. The CDR3 sequence: CASSATGTSLNEQYF. CDR3 in DNA: TGTGCCAGCAGCGCGACCGGGACTAGCTTAAACGAGCAGTACTTC.

The chain combines TRBV6-1 with TRBJ1-5; D not certain. The V end was cut by 8 bases, the J end by 3 bases, with 11 bases between. This CDR3 region has 13 residues. CDR1 and CDR2 (germline): MNHNS, SASEGT. This CDR3 is CASRYLVNQPQHF. Here the CDR3 DNA reads TGTGCCAGCCGATACTTGGTCAATCAGCCCCAGCATTTT.

This clone was observed once. The rearrangement joins TRBV7-3 to TRBJ2-2, with 9 bases matching TRBD2. The CDR3 sequence is 15 residues long. The V and J ends lost 5 bases and 7 bases, in that order; junction bases with no gene match: 8. Germline V gene sequence: CDR1 SGHTA, CDR2 FQGTGA. CDR3 DNA: TGTGCCAGCAGCCCCACCGGGACTAGCATCGGGGAGCTGTTTTTT. Protein sequence: CASSPTGTSIGELFF.

This clone was observed a few times. The chain joins TRBV7-3 to TRBJ2-5, with 11 bases aligning to TRBD2. This CDR3 contains 16 residues. J was trimmed by 1 base and V by 4 bases; bases with no gene match: 5. The germline CDR1 and CDR2 sequences are SGHTA and FQGTGA. As DNA, the CDR3 is TGTGCCAGCAGCTCCGGGACTAGCGGATTCCAAGAGACCCAGTACTTC. Its protein product is CASSSGTSGFQETQYF.

This chain connects TRBV14 to TRBJ2-3, with 8 nucleotides matching TRBD1. V shed 4 bases, J shed 0 bases, and the junction held 12 bases outside the gene matches. The CDR3 totals 18 residues. The germline gives CDR1 SGHDN, CDR2 FVKESK. CDR3 in DNA: TGTGCCAGCAGCCCAGGTTTGAGGACAGGGTTTAGCACAGATACGCAGTATTTT. Translating it yields CASSPGLRTGFSTDTQYF.

The CDR3 DNA sequence: TGTGCCAGCAGCTCCGGACAGGGGGCCCACTATGGCTACACCTTC. Amino acids: CASSSGQGAHYGYTF. This sequence joins TRBV12-1 and TRBJ1-2; no DNA check was done on the table's D call, TRBD1. TRBV12-1 is termed a pseudogene. The CDR3 is 15 amino acids.

The chain's CDR3 is CASSYTGRGQGADEQYF. The CDR3 nucleotides are TGTGCCAGCAGCTATACCGGACGGGGACAGGGGGCCGACGAGCAGTACTTC. V is TRBV7-2 and J is TRBJ2-7; 12 nucleotides line up with TRBD1. The CDR3 has 17 amino acids. J gave up 5 bases and V 4 bases, and 12 bases lay outside the gene matches. Germline V gene lookup returns CDR1 SGHTA and CDR2 FQGNSA. Drawing the rest from reference TRBV7-2 and TRBJ2-7, the complete variable domain is GAGVSQSPSNKVTEKGKDVELRCDPISGHTALYWYRQSLGQGLEFLIYFQGNSAPDKSGLPSDRFSAERTGGSVSTLTIQRTQQEDSAVYLCASSYTGRGQGADEQYFGPGTRLTVT.

The chain combines TRBV7-9 with TRBJ2-7; 10 bases line up with TRBD2. Trimming cost V 5 bases and J 3 bases; bases outside gene matches: 10. The germline V gene has CDR1 SEHNR and CDR2 FQNEAQ (reference sequence). This CDR3 has 16 amino acids. CDR3 loop: CASSRFLAGDLYEQYF. CDR3 coding DNA: TGTGCCAGCAGCCGGTTCCTAGCGGGGGACCTCTACGAGCAGTACTTC. Full variable domain (missing parts from reference TRBV7-9 and TRBJ2-7): DTGVSQNPRHKITKRGQNVTFRCDPISEHNRLYWYRQTLGQGPEFLTYFQNEAQLEKSRLLSDRFSAERPKGSFSTLEIQRTEQGDSAMYLCASSRFLAGDLYEQYFGPGTRLTVT.

The gene calls are TRBV5-1 and TRBJ1-1; 9 positions agree with TRBD1. CDR1 is SGHRS, CDR2 YFSETQ, per germline. The CDR3 consists of 14 residues. With 4 bases clipped from V and 4 bases from J, the junction kept 5 bases outside the gene matches. The CDR3: CASSRTGESTEAFF. In DNA form, the CDR3 reads TGCGCCAGCAGCAGGACAGGGGAGAGCACTGAAGCTTTCTTT.

The V and J genes are TRBV2 and TRBJ2-1; TRBD1 aligns across 9 bases. The germline gives CDR1 SNHLY, CDR2 FYNNEI. V lost 7 bases, J lost 5 bases, and 9 bases stayed unmatched. This CDR3 is built from 15 residues. The CDR3 sequence: CASIAYRGPDNEQFF. Written as DNA, the CDR3 is TGTGCCAGCATCGCCTACAGGGGGCCCGACAATGAGCAGTTCTTC.

The CDR3 reads CASSLDRGSYEQYF. CDR3 in DNA: TGTGCCAGCAGCTTAGACAGGGGCTCCTACGAGCAGTACTTC. The chain carries TRBV11-1 and TRBJ2-7, with TRBD1 matching 7 bases. Losses at the gene ends were 1 base for V and 0 bases for J; bases not matched to a gene: 0. Germline V gene sequence: CDR1 SGHAT, CDR2 FQDESV (reference sequence). This CDR3 is built from 14 residues.

The chain carries TRBV11-2 and TRBJ2-2, with D tentatively TRBD2 (5 bases). Trimming stripped 1 base from V and 7 bases from J, with 13 bases between. CDR3 size: 15 residues. The germline V gene encodes CDR1 SGHAT and CDR2 FQNNGV. Here the CDR3 DNA reads TGTGCCAGCAGCTTAGTTACTAGTTCTGACGGGGAGCTGTTTTTT. Protein sequence: CASSLVTSSDGELFF.

The table lists this clone with a count of one. Here the CDR3 reads CASSLAGTEGKKLFF. CDR3 in DNA: TGCGCCAGCAGCTTGGCCGGGACAGAGGGGAAAAAACTGTTTTTT. This sequence joins TRBV5-1 and TRBJ1-4; 7 bases line up with TRBD1. The CDR3 sequence is 15 residues long. With 0 bases clipped from V and 9 bases from J, the junction kept 8 bases outside the gene matches. CDR1 SGHRS and CDR2 YFSETQ come from the germline V gene.

This chain connects TRBV15 to TRBJ1-4, with TRBD1 as a possible D gene (5 bases). The CDR3 runs 15 residues. The V end was cut by 0 bases, the J end by 8 bases, with 13 bases between. Germline assignment: CDR1 LNHNV and CDR2 YYDKDF (reference sequence). CDR3 residues: CATSRDLQGSEKLFF. DNA of the CDR3: TGTGCCACCAGCAGAGATCTGCAGGGTAGCGAAAAACTGTTTTTT.

CDR3 region: CASSEGLAKYTGELFF. The CDR3 nucleotides read TGTGCCAGCAGCGAGGGACTAGCGAAATACACCGGGGAGCTGTTTTTT. The gene calls are TRBV9 and TRBJ2-2; 10 nucleotides agree with TRBD2. Losses at the gene ends were 3 bases for V and 3 bases for J; bases not matched to a gene: 5. Looked up from germline, CDR1 is SGDLS and CDR2 is YYNGEE. The CDR3 runs 16 residues.

V usage is TRBV5-6 and J usage is TRBJ2-7; 7 bases agree with TRBD1. The CDR3 covers 14 residues. The trim removed 3 bases at V and 2 bases at J, leaving 5 bases unmatched. Germline V gene sequence: CDR1 SGHDT, CDR2 YYEEEE. CDR3 DNA sequence: TGTGCCAGCAGCTACGACAGGGCAACCTACGAGCAGTACTTC. Residues: CASSYDRATYEQYF.